The 26 T cell receptor beta chains in this list originate from one sample, sequenced in a study of TIL therapy for anti-PD-1-resistant metastatic lung cancer. Time point meaning: pre-treatment sample, taken before nivolumab and TIL therapy. The immunoSEQ assay was v3. Sequenced by immunoSEQ multiplex PCR; TCRdb stores in-frame clones only, minus some. The data show tens of thousands of clones, with less than 75% seen just once and about 6% held by the top ten. The input for sequencing was blood, taken at baseline. These receptors came from a person aged 25-80 years with non-small cell lung cancer.

This clone was detected only a few times. This chain uses TRBV28 with TRBJ2-7; D uncertain. V was shortened by 4 bases and J by 3 bases, with 13 bases between the two germline ends. The germline V gene has CDR1 MDHEN and CDR2 SYDVKM. This CDR3 spans 14 amino acids. DNA of the CDR3: TGTGCCAGCAGTTCTTGGACGGAAGTCTACGAGCAGTACTTC. It encodes CASSSWTEVYEQYF. Drawing the rest from reference TRBV28 and TRBJ2-7, the complete variable domain is DVKVTQSSRYLVKRTGEKVFLECVQDMDHENMFWYRQDPGLGLRLIYFSYDVKMKEKGDIPEGYSVSREKKERFSLILESASTNQTSMYLCASSSWTEVYEQYFGPGTRLTVT.

This chain uses TRBV4-2 with TRBJ2-3; 9 nucleotides line up with TRBD1. The length of the CDR3 is 16 residues. The V and J ends lost 1 base and 1 base, in that order; junction bases with no gene match: 3. CDR1 and CDR2 (germline): LGHNA, YNFKEQ. The CDR3 protein is CASSQVRTGGTDTQYF. The CDR3 DNA reads as TGTGCCAGCAGCCAAGTCAGGACAGGGGGCACAGATACGCAGTATTTT.

The CDR3 loop reads CASSLHGGGAIGEAFF. CDR3 coding DNA: TGTGCCAGCAGTTTACATGGTGGTGGGGCAATAGGGGAAGCTTTCTTT. The chain has TRBV27 and TRBJ1-1; TRBD1 is a possible D gene (5 bases). Trimming took off 2 bases at V and 8 bases at J, with 21 bases between the two ends. This CDR3 comprises 16 residues. CDR1 MNHEY and CDR2 SMNVEV come from the germline V gene (reference sequence).

J is TRBJ2-1 and V is TRBV6-5; 7 nucleotides agree with TRBD2. Germline V gene sequence: CDR1 MNHEY, CDR2 SVGAGI. This CDR3 region has 16 residues. V shed 0 bases, J shed 8 bases, and the junction held 10 bases outside the gene matches. CDR3 nucleotides: TGTGCCAGCAGTTACTCGGTTGCTAGCGGCCCGGATGAGCAGTTCTTC. Translation gives CASSYSVASGPDEQFF.

The rearrangement links TRBV27 to TRBJ1-1; TRBD1 is a possible D gene (6 bases). CDR3 length equals 15 residues. Germline CDR1 reads MNHEY; CDR2 reads SMNVEV (reference sequence). V was clipped by 0 bases and J by 3 bases, with 11 bases between them. For the CDR3, the DNA is TGTGCCAGCAGTTTATCCGGGGGGGCGTACACTGAAGCTTTCTTT. This codes for CASSLSGGAYTEAFF.

V is TRBV29-1 and J is TRBJ2-7; TRBD1 might be the D (5 bases). V was trimmed by 4 bases and J by 5 bases, leaving 12 bases between them. This CDR3 has 12 residues. Germline loops: CDR1 SQVTM, CDR2 ANQGSEA. CDR3 sequence reads: CSVVSTVNEQYF. CDR3 in DNA: TGCAGCGTTGTCTCGACAGTTAACGAGCAGTACTTC.

In this sample, this clone turned up once. The CDR3 protein is CASSSDRDTEQFF. In nucleotides, the CDR3 is TGCGCCAGCAGCTCGGACAGGGATACTGAGCAGTTCTTC. The V call is TRBV5-1, the J call TRBJ2-1; 8 nucleotides agree with TRBD1. The V segment lost 3 bases and the J segment 9 bases; nucleotides outside the gene matches: 5. The CDR3 is made up of 13 amino acids. In germline, CDR1 is SGHRS, CDR2 YFSETQ.

V is TRBV11-2 and J is TRBJ2-5; D unresolved. The CDR3 has 13 residues. CDR1 is SGHAT, CDR2 FQNNGV, per germline. Trimming pared 1 base from V and 10 bases from J, leaving 13 bases between. Here the CDR3 DNA reads TGTGCCAGCAGCTTAGCCCGTGACGGTGGCCAGTACTTC. Amino acids: CASSLARDGGQYF.

V usage is TRBV27 and J usage is TRBJ2-3, with 9 bases aligning to TRBD2. CDR1 is MNHEY, CDR2 SMNVEV, per germline (reference sequence). The CDR3 spans 16 residues. Losses at the gene ends were 5 bases for V and 1 base for J; bases not matched to a gene: 7. The CDR3 loop reads CASSRLAGVGTDTQYF. In DNA, the CDR3 is TGTGCCAGCAGTCGATTAGCGGGGGTCGGCACAGATACGCAGTATTTT.

This clone was seen once. The chain uses TRBV19 and TRBJ2-7; 13 bases match TRBD2. Trimming at V came to 5 bases and at J to 2 bases, leaving 3 bases not matched to a gene. From germline, CDR1 is LNHDA and CDR2 SQIVND (reference sequence). CDR3 length: 15 residues. The CDR3 DNA is TGTGCCAGTAGTTCACTAGCGGGAGGGCCCTACGAGCAGTACTTC. It encodes CASSSLAGGPYEQYF.

The chain recombines TRBV5-4 with TRBJ1-1; 9 nucleotides line up with TRBD1. After removal of 5 bases from V and 6 bases from J, the junction contained 11 bases not matched to a gene. The CDR3 extends over 15 amino acids. CDR1 is SGHNT, CDR2 YYREEE, per germline (reference sequence). The CDR3 here is CASSLTGGPIAEAFF. CDR3 DNA: TGTGCCAGCAGTCTCACAGGGGGCCCCATAGCTGAAGCTTTCTTT. The full variable domain, rest sourced from reference TRBV5-4 and TRBJ1-1, is ETGVTQSPTHLIKTRGQQVTLRCSSQSGHNTVSWYQQALGQGPQFIFQYYREEENGRGNFPPRFSGLQFPNYSSELNVNALELDDSALYLCASSLTGGPIAEAFFGQGTRLTVV.

The genes are TRBV12-5 and TRBJ2-5; D possibly corresponds to TRBD1 (6 bases). This CDR3 is 13 amino acids long. Germline lookup yields CDR1 LGHNT and CDR2 FRNRAP. The V gene lost 5 bases and the J gene lost 5 bases, with 12 bases spanning the gap. CDR3 region: CASGRGGLETQYF. For the CDR3, the DNA is TGTGCTAGTGGTCGAGGGGGTTTGGAGACCCAGTACTTC.

The chain uses TRBV28 and TRBJ2-5; D possibly matches TRBD1 or TRBD2 (6 bases each). Trimming removed 7 bases from V and 2 bases from J, with 14 bases in between. Germline V gene lookup returns CDR1 MDHEN and CDR2 SYDVKM. The CDR3 spans 14 residues. This chain's CDR3 is CASIQRGDQETQYF. The CDR3, as DNA: TGTGCCAGCATCCAAAGGGGGGATCAAGAGACCCAGTACTTC.

This clone was seen a handful of times. The gene calls are TRBV28 and TRBJ1-5; D is possibly TRBD1 (6 bases). Trimming cost V 6 bases and J 4 bases, with 7 bases left between them. Germline values: CDR1 MDHEN, CDR2 SYDVKM. CDR3 length: 12 amino acids. This chain's CDR3 is CASSQGNQPQHF. The CDR3 DNA is TGTGCCAGCAGCCAGGGGAATCAGCCCCAGCATTTT.

The chain joins TRBV27 to TRBJ2-7, with D perhaps matching TRBD1 (5 bases). V lost 6 bases to trimming and J lost 4 bases, with 19 bases between them. Germline-derived CDR1 and CDR2 are MNHEY and SMNVEV (reference sequence). This CDR3 has 15 residues. The CDR3 nucleotides are TGTGCCAGCAGCTTCCAGGGTCCCCTAGGTTACGAGCAGTACTTC. Protein sequence: CASSFQGPLGYEQYF.

Of note for this clone: One junction end does not reproduce the germline sequence, and a read error may be involved. J is TRBJ2-2 and V is TRBV7-7, with TRBD1 matching 7 bases. Germline loops: CDR1 SSHAT, CDR2 FNYEAQ (reference sequence). This CDR3 is built from 16 residues. The DNA for the CDR3 is TGTGCTAGCAGCTTAGCGCCCGGGACAGCAACCGGGGAGCTGTTTTTT. It is translated as CASSLAPGTATGELFF.

The chain has TRBV7-2 and TRBJ1-6; D gene ambiguous. CDR3 length: 13 amino acids. V was shortened by 1 base and J by 8 bases, with 6 bases between the two germline ends. Germline CDR1 SGHTA, CDR2 FQGNSA. The chain's CDR3 is CASSLEWDSPLHF. Written as DNA, the CDR3 is TGTGCCAGCAGCTTAGAATGGGATTCACCCCTCCACTTT.

The V call is TRBV27, the J call TRBJ2-6; 8 bases agree with TRBD1. CDR3 length: 17 amino acids. The junction had 9 bases not matched to a gene; V was cut back by 8 bases and J by 0 bases. Per germline, CDR1 MNHEY and CDR2 SMNVEV (reference sequence). This chain's CDR3 is CASSPGQGGSGANVLTF. The CDR3 region has the DNA TGTGCCAGCTCGCCTGGACAGGGCGGCTCTGGGGCCAACGTCCTGACTTTC.

This clone was seen a single time. The chain combines TRBV4-2 with TRBJ1-2; possibly TRBD1 for D (5 bases). V was trimmed by 0 bases and J by 3 bases, leaving 14 bases between them. Germline loops: CDR1 LGHNA, CDR2 YNFKEQ. CDR3 length: 16 residues. The CDR3 loop is CASSQDENGGDYGYTF. CDR3 nucleotides: TGTGCCAGCAGCCAAGATGAGAACGGGGGGGACTATGGCTACACCTTC.

The chain recombines TRBV7-2 with TRBJ2-3; TRBD1 aligns across 10 bases. The V gene end was trimmed by 1 base and the J gene end by 4 bases; junction bases not matched to a gene: 8. Looked up from germline, CDR1 is SGHTA and CDR2 is FQGNSA. The length of the CDR3 is 17 residues. The CDR3 DNA reads as TGTGCCAGCAGCTTAGGGCCCCCGGGGACAGGGGCAGATACGCAGTATTTT. Its protein is CASSLGPPGTGADTQYF. The whole variable domain, filled in from reference TRBV7-2 and TRBJ2-3, reads GAGVSQSPSNKVTEKGKDVELRCDPISGHTALYWYRQSLGQGLEFLIYFQGNSAPDKSGLPSDRFSAERTGGSVSTLTIQRTQQEDSAVYLCASSLGPPGTGADTQYFGPGTRLTVL.

The chain links TRBV28 to TRBJ2-5; TRBD1 matches 9 bases. V gave up 4 bases and J gave up 5 bases; unmatched junction bases: 20. CDR3 length: 19 amino acids. Germline lookup yields CDR1 MDHEN and CDR2 SYDVKM. This chain's CDR3 is CASSSSRDRDRAGGETQYF. The CDR3 bases are TGTGCCAGCAGTTCGTCCCGGGACAGGGATCGGGCTGGAGGGGAGACCCAGTACTTC.

V is TRBV7-2 and J is TRBJ1-6; a possible D gene is TRBD1 (5 bases). This CDR3 comprises 15 residues. Per the germline V gene, CDR1 is SGHTA and CDR2 is FQGNSA. V gave up 5 bases and J gave up 6 bases, with 14 bases separating them. In nucleotides, the CDR3 is TGTGCCAGCAGCCGTAGGCTGGACACTAATTCACCCCTCCACTTT. This sequence encodes CASSRRLDTNSPLHF.

V gene TRBV7-2 combines with J gene TRBJ2-7; D is tentatively TRBD1 or TRBD2 (5 bases each). The CDR3 length is 17 residues. Trimming took 5 bases from V and 0 from J, leaving 20 bases between them. Per germline, CDR1 SGHTA and CDR2 FQGNSA. The CDR3 is CASSAFSRDQSSYEQYF. As DNA, the CDR3 is TGTGCCAGCAGCGCCTTCTCTCGGGACCAAAGCTCCTACGAGCAGTACTTC.

This clone was seen more than once but under ten times. The CDR3, as DNA: TGCGCCAGCAGCCGGGACGGACAGACGAACACTGAAGCTTTCTTT. Amino acid sequence: CASSRDGQTNTEAFF. V usage is TRBV4-3 and J usage is TRBJ1-1; possible D gene TRBD1, 6 bases. The V and J ends lost 4 bases and 1 base respectively, with 13 bases between them. The CDR3 has 15 residues. Germline CDR1 LGHNA, CDR2 YSLEER.

This chain uses TRBV9 with TRBJ2-1; D gene uncertain. The CDR3 has 14 amino acids. CDR1 is SGDLS and CDR2 is YYNGEE in the germline V gene. Trimming left V 4 bases short and J 4 bases short, with 12 bases between. The CDR3 DNA sequence: TGTGCCAGCAGCCTAGGGCAGGATTACAATGAGCAGTTCTTC. Residues: CASSLGQDYNEQFF.

The rearrangement joins TRBV9 to TRBJ2-3; D is unclear. This CDR3 has 12 amino acids. V was shortened by 3 bases and J by 2 bases, with 4 bases between the two germline ends. In germline, CDR1 is SGDLS, CDR2 YYNGEE. The CDR3 loop reads CASSAPTDTQYF. The CDR3 DNA follows: TGTGCCAGCAGCGCTCCCACAGATACGCAGTATTTT.